This entry lists 23 T cell receptor beta chains sequenced from one sample in a study of blood T cell repertoires in COVID-19. Measured with immunoSEQ multiplex PCR; TCRdb has only the in-frame clones, and not every one. Of under 150,000 clones detected, 81% appear once; the ten largest clones hold roughly 9%. The source material was peripheral blood. These receptors came from a woman aged 60-75 years with active or convalescent COVID-19.

The genes are TRBV29-1 and TRBJ1-2, with D hard to call. Germline values: CDR1 SQVTM, CDR2 ANQGSEA. Trimming took off 3 bases at V and 8 bases at J, with 13 bases between the two ends. This CDR3 has 12 residues. The CDR3 spells CSVDERRSGYTF. The CDR3 nucleotides read TGCAGCGTTGATGAGCGGCGCAGCGGCTACACCTTC.

The genes are TRBV29-1 and TRBJ1-1, with D unclear. V lost 5 bases and J lost 5, with 15 bases in between. Germline loops: CDR1 SQVTM, CDR2 ANQGSEA. The CDR3 is 13 residues long. This CDR3 is CSVLDLPGTEAFF. The DNA for the CDR3 is TGCAGCGTTCTCGACCTACCGGGGACTGAAGCTTTCTTT.

This chain joins TRBV6-4 and TRBJ1-2; no firm D call. The V end lost 10 bases, the J end lost 7 bases, and 22 bases lay between the germline ends. This CDR3 has 14 residues. From germline, CDR1 is MRHNA and CDR2 SNTAGT. The CDR3 DNA is TGTGCCACCTCGCGGGAGCCGACCCTCGGTGGCTACACCTTC. This codes for CATSREPTLGGYTF.

The rearrangement joins TRBV28 to TRBJ2-7, with TRBD2 as a possible D gene (6 bases). The CDR3 is 13 residues long. Trimming pared 7 bases from V and 3 bases from J, leaving 13 bases between. Germline-derived CDR1 and CDR2 are MDHEN and SYDVKM. The CDR3 sequence: CASTASASYEQYF. CDR3 sequence (DNA): TGTGCCAGCACGGCTAGCGCAAGCTACGAGCAGTACTTC.

V is TRBV7-9 and J is TRBJ1-1, with TRBD1 matching over 9 bases. This CDR3 contains 16 residues. In germline, CDR1 is SEHNR, CDR2 FQNEAQ (reference sequence). V gave up 1 base and J gave up 3 bases; unmatched junction bases: 6. The CDR3 nucleotides read TGTGCCAGCAGCTTAGGCGGGACAGGGCGCTACACTGAAGCTTTCTTT. It codes for CASSLGGTGRYTEAFF.

This clone was recorded a few times. CDR3 sequence reads: CASSPGGAGGNTIYF. In DNA form, the CDR3 reads TGTGCCAGCAGTCCAGGGGGCGCGGGAGGAAACACCATATATTTT. The J gene is TRBJ1-3, the V gene TRBV7-9, with 8 bases fitting TRBD1. The CDR3 has 15 residues. Germline CDR1 reads SEHNR; CDR2 reads FQNEAQ (reference sequence). After removal of 6 bases from V and 4 bases from J, the junction contained 8 bases not matched to a gene.

This chain connects TRBV3-1 (or the pseudogene TRBV3-2) to TRBJ1-2; 7 nucleotides agree with TRBD1. The V gene end was trimmed by 1 base and the J gene end by 8 bases; junction bases not matched to a gene: 7. Germline V gives CDR1 LGHDT, CDR2 YNNKEL (reference sequence). The CDR3 length is 14 residues. The CDR3 DNA follows: TGTGCCAGCAGCCAAGGACAGGGAACCGGGGGCTACACCTTC. It encodes CASSQGQGTGGYTF.

J is TRBJ2-4 and V is TRBV7-2; TRBD2 agrees at 14 bases. This CDR3 is built from 18 residues. The V gene's germline CDR1 is SGHTA and CDR2 FQGNSA. The junction had 8 bases not matched to a gene; V was cut back by 4 bases and J by 3 bases. CDR3 sequence (DNA): TGTGCCAGCAGCTCTGAAAGACTAGCGGGAGGGCTCAAAAACATTCAGTACTTC. Translating it yields CASSSERLAGGLKNIQYF.

J is TRBJ1-1 and V is TRBV19; TRBD1 agrees at 8 bases. V was pared by 7 bases and J by 7 bases, with 11 bases of the junction left unmatched. The V gene's germline CDR1 is LNHDA and CDR2 SQIVND (reference sequence). The CDR3 totals 14 residues. CDR3 protein: CASIRQGRTGEAFF. The CDR3 bases are TGTGCCAGTATCCGACAGGGGAGAACAGGTGAAGCTTTCTTT.

The chain employs TRBV5-1 and TRBJ1-3; TRBD1 matches 9 bases. V was clipped by 5 bases and J by 3 bases; unmatched bases: 6. CDR3 length: 15 amino acids. Germline V gene lookup returns CDR1 SGHRS and CDR2 YFSETQ. The DNA of the CDR3 is TGCGCCAGCAGTTATGACAGGGGGTTTGGAAACACCATATATTTT. Its translation is CASSYDRGFGNTIYF.

CDR3 nucleotide sequence: TGTGCCAGTAAAAGGACACCAGCAAGCGGGGAGCTGTTTTTT. It specifies CASKRTPASGELFF. V usage is TRBV6-4 and J usage is TRBJ2-2; D might be TRBD1 (5 bases). Germline lookup yields CDR1 MRHNA and CDR2 SNTAGT. The ends were cut back, 9 bases at V and 7 bases at J, with 18 bases in the middle. The CDR3 has 14 residues.

The V call is TRBV24-1, the J call TRBJ2-2; D is possibly TRBD1 (6 bases). The CDR3 covers 17 residues. CDR1 is KGHDR, CDR2 SFDVKD, per germline. V gave up 1 base and J gave up 2 bases, with 13 bases separating them. For the CDR3, the DNA is TGTGCCACCAGTGATTTCTTTCGGACAGATAACACCGGGGAGCTGTTTTTT. Translation: CATSDFFRTDNTGELFF.

The CDR3 sequence: CASRLPGQGRTEAFF. CDR3 bases: TGTGCCAGCAGGTTACCGGGACAGGGGCGGACTGAAGCTTTCTTT. This rearrangement joins TRBV28 to TRBJ1-1, with 10 bases fitting TRBD1. The germline gives CDR1 MDHEN, CDR2 SYDVKM. The V gene end was trimmed by 6 bases and the J gene end by 5 bases; junction bases not matched to a gene: 9. The CDR3 contains 15 residues.

The chain uses TRBV29-1 and TRBJ2-3; 8 positions match TRBD2. CDR3 length equals 14 residues. Germline CDR1 reads SQVTM; CDR2 reads ANQGSEA. Unmatched junction bases numbered 9, after V lost 4 bases and J lost 6 bases. The CDR3 sequence: CSVGGAGATDTQYF. CDR3 DNA: TGCAGCGTTGGGGGAGCGGGGGCGACGGATACGCAGTATTTT.

The genes are TRBV7-2 and TRBJ1-5, with 8 bases that match TRBD1. The ends lost 2 bases at V and 1 base at J; junction bases unmatched: 1. This CDR3 region has 15 residues. CDR1 and CDR2 (germline): SGHTA, FQGNSA. CDR3 loop: CASSLNRGSNQPQHF. The DNA of the CDR3 is TGTGCCAGCAGCTTAAACAGGGGGAGCAATCAGCCCCAGCATTTT.

J is TRBJ1-2 and V is TRBV18; D gene ambiguous. The V end lost 4 bases, the J end lost 1 base, and 13 bases lay between the germline ends. Germline V lookup: CDR1 KGHSH, CDR2 LQKENI. The CDR3 spans 15 residues. This CDR3 is CASSQEKPYNYGYTF. The CDR3 DNA follows: TGTGCCAGCTCACAGGAGAAGCCTTATAACTATGGCTACACCTTC.

This clone was seen just once. Here the CDR3 reads CASSESIGTGPATFF. Here the CDR3 DNA reads TGTGCCAGTAGCGAAAGCATCGGGACAGGCCCTGCGACTTTCTTT. The chain carries TRBV19 and TRBJ1-1; 8 nucleotides line up with TRBD1. V shed 6 bases, J shed 12 bases, and the junction held 18 bases outside the gene matches. The CDR3 is made up of 15 amino acids. Germline V gene sequence: CDR1 LNHDA, CDR2 SQIVND (reference sequence).

The gene calls are TRBV5-1 and TRBJ2-5, with 12 positions matching TRBD1. Trimming cost V 5 bases and J 5 bases; bases outside gene matches: 4. Per the germline V gene, CDR1 is SGHRS and CDR2 is YFSETQ. The CDR3 sequence is 14 residues long. The CDR3 DNA follows: TGCGCCAGCAGTGGGACAGGGGGCTTGGAGACCCAGTACTTC. It encodes CASSGTGGLETQYF.

This chain uses TRBV7-8 with TRBJ1-5; D is unresolved. The CDR3 runs to 18 residues. Germline V CDR1 and CDR2: SGHVS, FQNEAQ. Trimming shortened V by 2 bases and J by 6 bases, and 23 bases separated the two germline ends. The CDR3 sequence is CASSLREEGFLATQPQHF. CDR3 nucleotides: TGTGCCAGCAGCTTAAGGGAGGAGGGCTTTCTAGCTACTCAGCCCCAGCATTTT.

The genes are TRBV7-8 and TRBJ1-4; D unresolved. CDR1 is SGHVS, CDR2 FQNEAQ, per germline. CDR3 length equals 13 residues. The ends were cut back, 3 bases at V and 4 bases at J, with 6 bases in the middle. The CDR3 here is CASSFSSNEKLFF. The CDR3 DNA reads as TGTGCCAGCAGCTTTTCGAGTAATGAAAAACTGTTTTTT. The full variable domain, rest sourced from reference TRBV7-8 and TRBJ1-4, is GAGVSQSPRYKVAKRGQDVALRCDPISGHVSLFWYQQALGQGPEFLTYFQNEAQLDKSGLPSDRFFAERPEGSVSTLKIQRTQQEDSAVYLCASSFSSNEKLFFGSGTQLSVL.

The chain is built from TRBV10-3 and TRBJ2-7; weak D call: TRBD1 (5 bases). From germline, CDR1 is ENHRY and CDR2 SYGVKD. V was clipped by 8 bases and J by 5 bases, with 16 bases between them. The CDR3 runs to 13 residues. CDR3 in DNA: TGTGCCATCCAATCTGCCGACAGTCACGAGCAGTACTTC. It yields the protein CAIQSADSHEQYF.

This chain uses TRBV7-9 with TRBJ1-2; a weak D match, TRBD1 (6 bases). The length of the CDR3 is 15 residues. The V end was cut by 6 bases, the J end by 0 bases, with 14 bases between. Per germline, CDR1 SEHNR and CDR2 FQNEAQ (reference sequence). The CDR3 nucleotides read TGTGCCAGCAGTCGTACAGGGTCGGCTAACTATGGCTACACCTTC. Its protein is CASSRTGSANYGYTF.

The chain couples TRBV4-3 to TRBJ2-2; D is perhaps TRBD1 (5 bases). V was pared by 0 bases and J by 5 bases, with 7 bases between. This CDR3 spans 14 amino acids. Germline-derived CDR1 and CDR2 are LGHNA and YSLEER. CDR3 region: CASSQERGTGELFF. The CDR3 nucleotides are TGCGCCAGCAGCCAAGAAAGGGGTACCGGGGAGCTGTTTTTT.